These 15 T cell receptor beta chains originate from one sample sequenced in a study of shared clonotypes between healthy human individuals. Some clones are missing from TCRdb's copy, which holds only in-frame ones; the method was immunoSEQ multiplex PCR. The sample carries roughly 500,000 clones, 76% recorded once. The source material was PBMCs. These TCRs come from a woman aged 35 to 49 in good health. Some clones in this sample may be carry-over from other donors' samples.

The chain couples TRBV29-1 to TRBJ2-5; 10 bases fit TRBD2. The CDR3 covers 15 residues. J gave up 5 bases and V 8 bases, and 14 bases lay outside the gene matches. Germline lookup yields CDR1 SQVTM and CDR2 ANQGSEA. The CDR3 DNA reads TGCAGCTACAATCTCCCTAGCGGGAGTTATGAGACCCAGTACTTC. This sequence encodes CSYNLPSGSYETQYF.

This clone was detected only a few times. This chain connects TRBV29-1 to TRBJ2-3; D is ambiguous. CDR3 length: 13 amino acids. Looked up from germline, CDR1 is SQVTM and CDR2 is ANQGSEA. V shed 2 bases and J shed 0 bases, with 6 bases lying between them. Here the CDR3 reads CSVEPPSTDTQYF. CDR3 nucleotides: TGCAGCGTTGAACCCCCGAGCACAGATACGCAGTATTTT.

The CDR3 region is CASSLELAGARDTQYF. The CDR3 DNA reads as TGTGCCAGCAGCTTAGAACTAGCGGGAGCAAGAGATACGCAGTATTTT. This sequence joins TRBV7-2 and TRBJ2-3, with 11 bases lining up with TRBD2. The J segment lost 5 bases and the V segment lost 1 base, leaving 5 bases of the junction unmatched. This CDR3 is built from 16 residues. CDR1 SGHTA and CDR2 FQGNSA come from the germline V gene.

CDR3 sequence reads: CAWTLVGPSTGELFF. Here the CDR3 DNA reads TGTGCCTGGACCCTCGTGGGACCTTCCACCGGGGAGCTGTTTTTT. The chain employs TRBV30 and TRBJ2-2; D could derive from TRBD1 or TRBD2 (5 bases each). CDR1 GTSNPN and CDR2 SVGIG come from the germline V gene (reference sequence). V dropped 4 bases and J dropped 4 bases, with 16 bases sitting between them. The CDR3 is 15 amino acids.

CDR3 loop: CASSSHGNTEAFF. CDR3 nucleotides: TGTGCCAGCAGCTCCCACGGGAACACTGAAGCTTTCTTT. The genes are TRBV7-9 and TRBJ1-1; D unclear. Germline lookup yields CDR1 SEHNR and CDR2 FQNEAQ (reference sequence). Trimming took 4 bases from V and 1 from J, leaving 7 bases between them. The CDR3 extends over 13 amino acids.

This clone occurred a few times. This sequence joins TRBV4-1 and TRBJ2-7; D is possibly TRBD2 (6 bases). There are 14 residues in the CDR3. Germline lookup yields CDR1 MGHRA and CDR2 YSYEKL. The V gene lost 4 bases and the J gene lost 5 bases, with 15 bases spanning the gap. The CDR3 DNA follows: TGCGCCAGCAGCCTAAGGACTACCCCGAACGAGCAGTACTTC. It translates to CASSLRTTPNEQYF.

The chain links TRBV27 to TRBJ2-3; TRBD1 matches at 9 bases. The ends lost 0 bases at V and 0 bases at J; junction bases unmatched: 13. CDR1 and CDR2 from the germline V gene are MNHEY and SMNVEV (reference sequence). The CDR3 extends over 20 amino acids. CDR3: CASSLSPILRDRASTDTQYF. CDR3 coding DNA: TGTGCCAGCAGTTTATCGCCGATTCTCCGGGACAGGGCTAGCACAGATACGCAGTATTTT.

V is TRBV4-1 and J is TRBJ2-7; TRBD1 matches 10 bases. Trimming took 0 bases from V and 7 from J; bases not matched to a gene: 9. The CDR3 runs to 16 residues. The germline CDR1 and CDR2 sequences are MGHRA and YSYEKL. CDR3: CASSQEGRTGGKEQYF. CDR3 bases: TGCGCCAGCAGCCAAGAGGGAAGGACAGGGGGAAAAGAGCAGTACTTC.

This clone has more than one count but fewer than ten. The CDR3: CASSPGLHRGEQYF. CDR3 nucleotides: TGTGCCAGCAGTCCGGGACTCCACCGCGGCGAGCAGTACTTC. This chain connects TRBV6-1 to TRBJ2-7, with D perhaps TRBD2 (6 bases). CDR3 length: 14 residues. Trimming took off 5 bases at V and 6 bases at J, with 17 bases between the two ends. The V gene's germline CDR1 is MNHNS and CDR2 SASEGT.

A few counts support this clone. The genes are TRBV5-1 and TRBJ1-5; D not certain. The CDR3 has 16 residues. Germline CDR1 is SGHRS and CDR2 is YFSETQ. Trimming removed 0 bases at V and 6 bases at J, with 16 bases between. This CDR3 reads CASSLGLGEGSQPQHF. The CDR3 DNA reads as TGCGCCAGCAGCTTGGGCCTCGGGGAGGGCAGTCAGCCCCAGCATTTT.

The rearrangement links TRBV28 to TRBJ2-5; D call uncertain. The CDR3 has 12 amino acids. Germline assignment: CDR1 MDHEN and CDR2 SYDVKM. V was pared by 5 bases and J by 3 bases, with 7 bases between. Here the CDR3 DNA reads TGTGCCAGCAGTCTAATAGAAGAGACCCAGTACTTC. Protein product: CASSLIEETQYF.

The chain is built from TRBV11-2 and TRBJ2-1; the match to TRBD1 covers 7 bases. Germline-derived CDR1 and CDR2 are SGHAT and FQNNGV. Trimming at V came to 2 bases and at J to 5 bases, leaving 6 bases not matched to a gene. The CDR3 is 15 residues long. The CDR3 DNA sequence: TGTGCCAGCAGCTTAACAGGGGTAACCGACAATGAGCAGTTCTTC. Protein: CASSLTGVTDNEQFF.

This chain joins TRBV5-1 and TRBJ2-7; TRBD1 matches at 9 bases. CDR1 and CDR2 from the germline V gene are SGHRS and YFSETQ. CDR3 length: 16 residues. J was trimmed by 5 bases and V by 3 bases; bases with no gene match: 12. The CDR3 nucleotides read TGCGCCAGCAGCTCTGGCAGGGGACAGGGAAACCACGAGCAGTACTTC. Amino acid sequence: CASSSGRGQGNHEQYF.

The chain recombines TRBV10-3 with TRBJ2-7; 7 bases are shared with TRBD1. The CDR3 is 14 amino acids. CDR1 and CDR2 (germline): ENHRY, SYGVKD. Trimming removed 2 bases from V and 5 bases from J; junction bases left unmatched: 6. The CDR3 DNA reads TGTGCCATCAGTGAGATTGGACAGGTGGACGAGCAGTACTTC. As protein: CAISEIGQVDEQYF.

This clone was seen ten or more times. The V call is TRBV6-1, the J call TRBJ2-1, with TRBD1 identical over 10 bases. The CDR3 runs to 15 residues. V shed 6 bases and J 8 bases; nucleotides not matched to a gene: 10. Germline CDR1 MNHNS, CDR2 SASEGT. CDR3 DNA: TGTGCCAGCAGCGCTGGGACAGGGGAGACGGATGAGCAGTTCTTC. Translating gives CASSAGTGETDEQFF.